This entry describes one TCR beta chain. CDR3 length: 11 residues. With 1 base removed from V and 8 bases from J, the gap between germline ends came to 6 bases. In germline, CDR1 is DFQATT, CDR2 SNEGSKA (reference sequence). Original methodology: It was from reference gene primer amplification that nucleated cell counts were estimated. Some clones are missing from TCRdb's copy, which holds only in-frame ones; the method was immunoSEQ multiplex PCR. That table furnishes V, J and clone size, whereas the DNA furnished D and trimming. This table has 250,000 to 350,000 clones, around 89% appearing once. This entry belongs to a study of blood T cell repertoires in COVID-19. Turning to the study itself: Specimens from acute and convalescent COVID-19 originated in the United States, Italy and Spain. Sample material is recorded as cDNA or gDNA derived from T cells, B-cell-depleted T cells, or PBMCs.

The sample consisted of peripheral blood. The chain joins TRBV20-1 to TRBJ2-1, with unresolved D. This receptor was identified in a woman aged 55-69 years with acute or convalescent COVID-19. The CDR3 region has the DNA TGCAGTGCTAGAGGGAGACATGAGCAGTTCTTC. Translating it yields CSARGRHEQFF.